This T cell receptor beta chain was captured by sequencing in a study of cytomegalovirus exposure and HLA in healthy donors (TCRdb year 2017). Looking at the study overall: According to an earlier analysis of 550 to 700 of the donors, about 179 million T cells yielded 117 million unique TCR beta sequences and 276 Gb of sequence data. The study combined high-throughput TCR immunosequencing, statistical association of individual TCRs with disease status, and machine learning to predict cytomegalovirus infection status. The study aimed to test whether signatures of past pathogen exposure could be identified by cataloging public T cell receptors. On average, approximately 250,000 unique TCR beta nucleotide sequences were sequenced per donor among a few hundred genotyped donors of the cohort, with around 19% of those sequences being non-productive. Of the approximately 400 genotyped donors, about 80% fell in the genetic ancestry cluster associated with self-reported Caucasian donors. Because of strong linkage in the cohort, roughly five DR-DQ haplotypes were treated as single units for association and clustering. Typing coverage differed by locus: A, B, C, DRB1 and DQB1 were typed in roughly 620-630 donors, DQA1 in about 560, DPA1 in around 580, and DPB1 in about 450. A later genetic analysis used genome-wide SNP genotypes for about 65% of the roughly 670 donors, treating that subset as a discovery cohort. An earlier analysis of several hundred of the donors applied high-throughput TCR beta sequencing to assess whether each TCR beta V gene segment acted as functional or pseudogenic. An early release that covered about 600 HLA-typed donors contained about 300 gigabases of sequencing data and 85 million to 100 million unique TCR sequences. Along with the roughly 700-subject first cohort, a separate validation cohort of over 90 different subjects was used. Rather than using new phenotypic data, the later analysis identified candidate immune exposures from TCR beta sequences and from how often those sequences occurred across donors. To study patterns of TCR occurrence, a later analysis re-analyzed previously published TCR beta repertoires from around 670 donors and added high-resolution HLA genotyping. The study used immunosequencing to profile the T cell repertoires of 600 to 850 subjects and linked those repertoires to cytomegalovirus serostatus. Alongside the repertoire data, information on donor age, sex, ethnicity and CMV serostatus was compiled. Every repertoire in the discovery cohort had been generated on one and the same sequencing platform. HLA typing included class I and class II loci at four-digit resolution. Study-wide findings and limitations: The only immune exposure information available for the cohort was CMV serostatus. Three of the identified cytomegalovirus-associated TCR beta chains were confirmed in vitro to be specific for cytomegalovirus antigens. Sequencing depth was assumed to be roughly uniform across donors in the presence/absence analyses, though that assumption may not hold. Some IMGT-functional V segments, including TRBV6-2 and TRBV6-3, could not be distinguished by the 87-base-pair reads and were therefore excluded. The classifier was reported to diagnose cytomegalovirus status with high specificity and sensitivity in both the original and validation cohorts. A later analysis associated 16,951 TCR beta sequences with specific HLA alleles at a false discovery rate of 0.05. Correlated functional status among segregating V segments might be attributable to linkage disequilibrium, but an unknown experimental factor could not be ruled out. A later genetic analysis reported fewer N-insertions in productive TCRs among donors in an Asian-associated ancestry cluster than the roughly 640-donor mean. A later genetic analysis associated a missense DCLRE1C variant with V-gene and J-gene trimming of TCR beta chains, and an independent cohort replicated the association. According to a later analysis, most CMV-associated TCR beta chains appeared to be HLA-restricted, and the HLA associations seemed to be driven largely by CMV exposure. The earlier analysis of 587 of the donors excluded roughly 17 rarely observed V segments, including chromosome 9 orphons, because counts were too low. A further reported finding was that TCR beta sequences accurately predicted the HLA-A and HLA-B alleles for most subjects in the first cohort. In an earlier analysis of a few hundred of the donors, most TCR beta V segments were observed in productive rearrangements about 87% or about 30% of the time, broadly matching IMGT annotations. A total of 164 TCR beta chains were listed by the study as associated with cytomegalovirus. When HLA alleles, especially DR and DQ, strongly co-occurred, attributing TCR associations to individual alleles was difficult. HLA typing was unavailable for some donors at each locus, so association tests used only the typed subset. In a later analysis, HLA-associated TCR beta chains were found to be more clonally expanded and to have lower generation probabilities than equally common non-associated chains. In this cohort, only TCR beta chains were sequenced, and detectable features were limited by the absence of alpha or paired-chain data. A later analysis reported that several top co-occurrence clusters appeared linked to parvovirus B19, influenza, CMV and Epstein-Barr virus. A later analysis found that TCR association rates varied across HLA loci, with DRB1 alleles showing the most associated TCRs and HLA-C alleles the fewest. The authors suggested that the approach could potentially be extended to other disease states and immunological phenotypes. Across donors, most TCR sequences were observed very rarely, whereas some public TCRs were present in many individuals. A cluster of highly shared sequence variants was judged likely to be a technical artifact of the sequencing pipeline.

Receptors were amplified or captured by the immunoSEQ multiplex PCR assay. For the multiplex PCR, a mixture combining 60 forward primers for TCR Vbeta segments and 13 reverse primers for TCR Jbeta segments was used. A multiplex PCR assay on genomic DNA amplified the CDR3 region of rearranged TCR beta genes. The Illumina HiSeq System was used to sequence the amplified TCR beta libraries as 87-base-pair reads. The study's processing was this. In a later analysis, roughly 80 million unique TCR beta chains were counted across the roughly 670 repertoires, and roughly 11 million of these chains were shared by at least two donors. To remove PCR and sequencing errors, raw reads were error-corrected and collapsed into unique sequences using a nearest-neighbor algorithm that merged closely related sequences. Alignment of CDR3 sequences to IMGT reference sequences was used to assign V, D and J gene segments. For a sequence to be retained, a match of at least six nucleotides to both a V gene segment and a J gene segment was required. A rearrangement counted as productive if the CDR3 had no stop codons and remained in frame with V and J, and every other rearrangement counted as non-productive. CDR3 was defined according to IMGT convention as the region running from the second conserved V-encoded cysteine to the conserved J-encoded phenylalanine. Sequences without an unambiguous match to a single V gene segment were excluded from the earlier analysis of about 630 of the donors. In an earlier analysis of 587 of the donors, V segments were called functional above 56.7% productive rearrangements and were called segregating when the between-donor standard deviation exceeded 5%. A statistical classification framework was built for diagnosing cytomegalovirus status from the catalog of TCR beta chain sequences. A later analysis assigned V and J genes by comparing TCR nucleotide sequences with IMGT/GENE-DB human TR gene sequences. Using the TCRdist pipeline, a later analysis assigned CDR3 sequences along with most-parsimonious VDJ recombination scenarios. A later analysis defined each TCR beta chain by its CDR3 amino acid sequence plus V-gene family, and excluded reads lacking a unique V-gene family. To address suspected cross-contamination and a sequencing artifact, a later analysis removed 592 highly shared, low-generation-probability nucleotide sequences. In a later analysis, a clonal expansion index was calculated for each public chain from normalized within-repertoire ranks of inferred template counts. In a later analysis, generation probabilities were computed with a VDJ recombination model fitted to out-of-frame rearrangements, and the resulting probabilities were checked against IGoR. In a later analysis, hypergeometric tests were used to score TCR-TCR, TCR-HLA and TCR-CMV co-occurrence, with a repertoire-size bias correction applied to TCR pairs. To estimate false discovery rates, a later analysis permuted the HLA or CMV assignments 20 times. A later analysis grouped co-occurring TCRs with DBSCAN, adding TCRdist sequence similarity when clustering within HLA-allele-positive subsets. Co-occurrence clustering excluded repertoires with fewer than 30,000 or more than 120,000 public chains, plus five with anomalous nucleotide sharing. Here the immuneACCESS table is served through TCRdb, limited to in-frame sequences with V and J called. Missing clones are a known gap in these copies; in checked studies unresolved V genes cover under half, and the rest lacks a known reason. V and J calls and clone size are as listed in that table; D and trimming were resolved from the DNA. For this sample the table gives 100,000 to 150,000 clones, of which about 81% were detected only once. The top ten clonotypes cover almost 6% of the sample.

The V end gives up 0 bases and the J end 4 bases, leaving 5 bases in the junction not matched to a gene. The CDR3 starts with the cysteine, ends with the phenylalanine, and has 15 residues. The kept DNA is CDR3 alone, 45 bases in frame from the first base. Sequences MNHEY (CDR1) and SVGAGI (CDR2) are obtained from the germline V gene. The cohort comprised hundreds of healthy bone marrow donors. Cohort members were all nominally healthy when sampled, although unrecorded immune exposures were likely present. The donor tested CMV seropositive and was one of the 289 seropositive cohort members. Each donor provided a peripheral blood sample, and peripheral blood mononuclear cells were used for TCR beta sequencing. Genomic DNA was extracted from the blood cell samples with the Qiagen DNeasy Blood Extraction Kit. Concerning this clone itself: No cognate antigen has been identified for it. No much larger clonotype is one base removed from it; base qualities were not supplied.

The sequence was collected from a woman between 40 and 55 years old in good health and CMV-seropositive. Sample: PBMCs. Recombination connected TRBV6-5 to TRBJ2-7, and 8 bases in between align with TRBD2. The nucleotides are TGTGCCAGCAGTTACTCGGGGCAGCGGGAGTACGAGCAGTACTTC. Its protein reads: CASSYSGQREYEQYF.